What follows are 3 T cell receptor beta chains derived from one specimen sequenced in a study of blood T cells in healthy people across ages (dated by TCRdb to 2014 to 2015). The library was obtained by 5' RACE. Sequenced on an Illumina HiSeq 2500. A second PCR of roughly 7 to 11 cycles was performed with a sample-barcoded 5' primer and a J-beta primer mix. TCRdb itself trimmed the public reads at Q25 with fastp, ran MiXCR and retained productive beta chains. CDR3 protein duplicates are merged, each entry listing the most common genes and DNA. Across this sample there are 800,000 to 950,000 distinct CDR3 sequences, with roughly 29% seen only once. About a tenth of the sample is in the top ten clones. These same data were also listed under a study on T cells of mothers and their children.

Sequenced: blood. The receptor set was obtained from a woman aged 35 to 49 in good health.

With regard to this clonotype: A much larger clone is a single base away; this may be a read error. The chain combines TRBV4-2 with TRBJ2-3; D possibly corresponds to TRBD2 (5 bases). The germline V and J ends were trimmed by 1 base and 10 bases, with 18 bases remaining between them. CDR1 and CDR2 (germline): LGHNA, YNFKEQ. There are 15 residues in the CDR3. CDR3: CASSQGALAEDSQYF. The CDR3 DNA follows: TGTGCCAGCAGCCAAGGGGCTCTAGCTGAGGATTCGCAGTATTTT.

This clonotype showed up many times. J is TRBJ2-7 and V is TRBV4-3, with D maybe TRBD1 (5 bases). Germline loops: CDR1 LGHNA, CDR2 YSLEER. The CDR3 totals 16 residues. V lost 1 base, J lost 0 bases, and 13 bases lay in between. DNA of the CDR3: TGCGCCAGCAGCCAAGCTCCGGACACTCTCTCCTACGAGCAGTACTTC. It codes for CASSQAPDTLSYEQYF.

The chain employs TRBV7-9 and TRBJ1-4, with D perhaps TRBD1 (5 bases). The germline CDR1 and CDR2 sequences are SEHNR and FQNEAQ (reference sequence). The CDR3 extends over 15 amino acids. V lost 3 bases and J 8 bases, leaving 16 bases between the germline ends. CDR3 sequence reads: CASSFYRQGEEKLFF. CDR3 nucleotides: TGTGCCAGCAGCTTTTATCGGCAGGGAGAGGAAAAACTGTTTTTT. The full variable domain, rest sourced from reference TRBV7-9 and TRBJ1-4, is DTGVSQNPRHKITKRGQNVTFRCDPISEHNRLYWYRQTLGQGPEFLTYFQNEAQLEKSRLLSDRFSAERPKGSFSTLEIQRTEQGDSAMYLCASSFYRQGEEKLFFGSGTQLSVL.